Listed below are T cell receptor beta chains from one sample, sequenced in a study of T cell responses to AZD1222 COVID-19 vaccine. TCRdb's table, derived via immunoSEQ multiplex PCR, lists solely in-frame clones and lacks some. The repertoire has around 97,000 clones, approximately 89% of them found once; the top ten carry 20%. Sequenced material: peripheral blood, taken on day 0 of AZD1222 vaccination. These receptors all come from an adult in good health. CDR3s include the opening cysteine and the closing phenylalanine or tryptophan. A D gene is named only where the DNA matches it firmly. Some rows have no size entry. The others give once, few or many, or a class for an expanded clone.

cdr3_nt | cdr3_aa | v_call | clone_size | j_call | d_call | cdr3_length
TGTGCCACCTTGCAGAGTCTGAACACTGAAGCTTTCTTT | CATLQSLNTEAFF | TRBV19 | - | TRBJ1-1 | - | 13
TGCGCCAGCAGCCAAAGAGCGGCACAGGGAAACACCGGGGAGCTGTTTTTT | CASSQRAAQGNTGELFF | TRBV4-3 | - | TRBJ2-2 | - | 17
TGTGCCAGCAGTTTAGGGTTCGAGGGGGCACGCGCGGGACAGGGGGTGAACACTGAAGCTTTCTTT | CASSLGFEGARAGQGVNTEAFF | TRBV27 | - | TRBJ1-1 | TRBD1 | 22
TGTGCCAGCAGTGACAAGGGGGCCCAAAACAATGAGCAGTTCTTC | CASSDKGAQNNEQFF | TRBV3-1/TRBV3-2 | - | TRBJ2-1 | TRBD1 | 15
TGTGCCACCAGCAGAGACAGAAGAGAGACCCAGTACTTC | CATSRDRRETQYF | TRBV15 | - | TRBJ2-5 | - | 13
TGTGCCAGCAGCGTGTGGGCGGGGGATGGCGCCGGGGAGCTGTTTTTT | CASSVWAGDGAGELFF | TRBV9 | - | TRBJ2-2 | TRBD2 | 16
TGCGCCAGCGAAAAAGGAGCTGGAGGGGCCAACGTCCTGACTTTC | CASEKGAGGANVLTF | TRBV10-2 | - | TRBJ2-6 | - | 15
TGTGCCAGCAGCTGGGGCCTTAATCAGCCCCAGCATTTT | CASSWGLNQPQHF | TRBV5-6 | - | TRBJ1-5 | - | 13
TGCAGCGTTGAGCGGGGGACTAGCGGTGCCACCGGGGAGCTGTTTTTT | CSVERGTSGATGELFF | TRBV29-1 | - | TRBJ2-2 | TRBD2 | 16
TGTGCCAGGAAGGGGGCTGGAAACACCATATATTTT | CARKGAGNTIYF | TRBV9 | - | TRBJ1-3 | - | 12
TGTGCCAGCAGTTCCAGGGGTGGGGAGCAGTTCTTC | CASSSRGGEQFF | TRBV6-2/TRBV6-3 | - | TRBJ2-1 | - | 12
TGTGCCAGCAGGCTCTACGGACAGGGCCCCTACGAGCAGTACTTC | CASRLYGQGPYEQYF | TRBV6-5 | - | TRBJ2-7 | TRBD1 | 15
TGTGCCAGCAGCTTAGGGGCACGGGGCACAGGGCACACTGAAGCTTTCTTT | CASSLGARGTGHTEAFF | TRBV7-2 | once | TRBJ1-1 | - | 17
TGCGCCAGCAGCCTATGGGGTGAGTTGGACATTCAGTACTTC | CASSLWGELDIQYF | TRBV5-1 | - | TRBJ2-4 | - | 14
TGTGCCAGCTCACCATCCATTGGACAGGGGGCCGGCTACACCTTC | CASSPSIGQGAGYTF | TRBV18 | few | TRBJ1-2 | TRBD1 | 15
TGTGCCAGCAGTTTATTGGGCACAATGAACACTGAAGCTTTCTTT | CASSLLGTMNTEAFF | TRBV27 | - | TRBJ1-1 | - | 15
TGTGCCAGCAGCTTGAAGCCTCCTGTCTACGAGCAGTACTTC | CASSLKPPVYEQYF | TRBV5-8 | - | TRBJ2-7 | - | 14
TGTGCCAGCAGCTTGGAGGGCCAGCGGGGCACCTACGAGCAGTACTTC | CASSLEGQRGTYEQYF | TRBV5-4 | - | TRBJ2-7 | TRBD2 | 16
TGTGCCAGCAGCGCTACACAGGGGTACTATGGCTACACCTTC | CASSATQGYYGYTF | TRBV9 | - | TRBJ1-2 | TRBD1 | 14
TGTGCCAGCAGTCGGACAGGGGGAAGTGAAAAACTGTTTTTT | CASSRTGGSEKLFF | TRBV6-5 | - | TRBJ1-4 | TRBD1 | 14
TGTGCCAGCAGCCAAAGGGTAACTGAAGCTTTCTTT | CASSQRVTEAFF | TRBV7-9 | - | TRBJ1-1 | - | 12
TGTGCCAGTAGTGGCGGGACAGGGGGCAGAGCGGAGACCCAGTACTTC | CASSGGTGGRAETQYF | TRBV19 | once | TRBJ2-5 | TRBD1 | 16
TGTGCCAGCAGCCTCGGACAGACTCAGCCCCAGCATTTT | CASSLGQTQPQHF | TRBV6-2/TRBV6-3 | - | TRBJ1-5 | - | 13
TGTGCCATCAGTGATCAGGGTAGCGGGCCCACCTACGAGCAGTACTTC | CAISDQGSGPTYEQYF | TRBV10-3 | few | TRBJ2-7 | TRBD2 | 16
TGTGCCAGCTCACCCAAAAAGAATGAGCAGTTCTTC | CASSPKKNEQFF | TRBV18 | - | TRBJ2-1 | - | 12
TGTGCCAGCTCAGGACAGGGAAACTATGGCTACACCTTC | CASSGQGNYGYTF | TRBV18 | - | TRBJ1-2 | TRBD1 | 13
TGCAGCTTGTCGGGCCAGGTAGGGTACAATGAGCAGTTCTTC | CSLSGQVGYNEQFF | TRBV29-1 | - | TRBJ2-1 | - | 14
TGTGCCAGCAGTGACCAGCCCCCGTTAGTAAGAACCTTC | CASSDQPPLVRTF | TRBV6-1 | - | TRBJ1-2 | - | 13
TGTGCCAGTAGTAACACTGGACAGGGGTGGGAAAAACTGTTTTTT | CASSNTGQGWEKLFF | TRBV19 | - | TRBJ1-4 | TRBD1 | 15
TGTGCCAGCTCACCAGGACAGGGCTTGGAGGAGCAGTACTTC | CASSPGQGLEEQYF | TRBV18 | - | TRBJ2-7 | TRBD1 | 14
TGTGCCAGCAGTACAACCGGGACAGGGAGCTACGAGCAGTACTTC | CASSTTGTGSYEQYF | TRBV6-5 | - | TRBJ2-7 | TRBD1 | 15
TGTGCCAGCAGCACAAGACAGGGTCGGAACACTGAAGCTTTCTTT | CASSTRQGRNTEAFF | TRBV11-2 | - | TRBJ1-1 | TRBD1 | 15
TGTGCCAGCAGGTCGAACAATGAGCAGTTCTTC | CASRSNNEQFF | TRBV7-3 | - | TRBJ2-1 | - | 11
TGTGCCATCAGTGACCGGACAGTGAACTATGGCTACACCTTC | CAISDRTVNYGYTF | TRBV10-3 | - | TRBJ1-2 | - | 14
TGTGCCAGCAGCTTAGGAGCGGTGTCTCACTACGAGCAGTACTTC | CASSLGAVSHYEQYF | TRBV11-2 | - | TRBJ2-7 | - | 15
TGTGCCAGTAAGTACGGGGGTACCAATGAAGCTTTCTTT | CASKYGGTNEAFF | TRBV19 | - | TRBJ1-1 | - | 13
TGCGCCAGCAGCCAACCCTTAGCGGCCAAAAACATTCAGTACTTC | CASSQPLAAKNIQYF | TRBV4-1 | - | TRBJ2-4 | - | 15
TGTGCCATCAGTGATTACGGACAGTCCACAGATACGCAGTATTTT | CAISDYGQSTDTQYF | TRBV10-3 | - | TRBJ2-3 | - | 15
TGTGCCAGCTCCCCGAACAGTGAGCAGTTCTTC | CASSPNSEQFF | TRBV6-5 | - | TRBJ2-1 | - | 11
TGTGCCTGGACCTTGACAGGGAACTATGGCTACACCTTC | CAWTLTGNYGYTF | TRBV30 | - | TRBJ1-2 | TRBD1 | 13
TGTGCCAGCAGGGCTTTTGGCCAGCCCCAGCATTTT | CASRAFGQPQHF | TRBV12-3/TRBV12-4 | - | TRBJ1-5 | - | 12
TGTGCCAGCAGCTGGGGGGGTCGGAATTCACCCCTCCACTTT | CASSWGGRNSPLHF | TRBV7-2 | - | TRBJ1-6 | - | 14
TGTGCCAGCAGCCAAGAGAGAATTTCCCAGTACTTC | CASSQERISQYF | TRBV14 | - | TRBJ2-5 | - | 12
TGTGCCAGCAGTTTAGCTCTAGCGGGATCGATCTACGAGCAGTACTTC | CASSLALAGSIYEQYF | TRBV27 | - | TRBJ2-7 | TRBD2 | 16
TGTGCCAGCAGTGTCGGGGGGCCATGGGAGACCCAGTACTTC | CASSVGGPWETQYF | TRBV2 | - | TRBJ2-5 | - | 14
TGTGCCAGCAGCCCTCTTCGGGACACTGAAGCTTTCTTT | CASSPLRDTEAFF | TRBV14 | - | TRBJ1-1 | - | 13
TGTGCCAGCAGCGTAGGGGGCGGGGCCCAAGAGACCCAGTACTTC | CASSVGGGAQETQYF | TRBV9 | - | TRBJ2-5 | - | 15
TGTGCCAGCAGCCAAGGGCAGCTGAACACTGAAGCTTTCTTT | CASSQGQLNTEAFF | TRBV3-1/TRBV3-2 | few | TRBJ1-1 | - | 14
TGTGCCAGCAGCTTAGGCCTTGCGGGGTTTAATACGCAGTATTTT | CASSLGLAGFNTQYF | TRBV13 | - | TRBJ2-3 | - | 15
TGTGCCAGCAGCTTGTATCCCCCCTCCTATAATTCACCCCTCCACTTT | CASSLYPPSYNSPLHF | TRBV7-2 | - | TRBJ1-6 | - | 16
TGTGCCAGCAGCCAAGAAGGGGGTGGCACCATATATTTT | CASSQEGGGTIYF | TRBV3-1/TRBV3-2 | - | TRBJ1-3 | - | 13
TGTGCCGCACGAGGTCGGGGAGTTAACACTGAAGCTTTCTTT | CAARGRGVNTEAFF | TRBV19 | - | TRBJ1-1 | - | 14
TGTGCCAGCCTGACAGGGGGCGATTCTCTAAGCACTGAAGCTTTCTTT | CASLTGGDSLSTEAFF | TRBV19 | - | TRBJ1-1 | TRBD1 | 16
TGTGCCAGCAGCTTACGGCCAGGGGGGACCAACTATGGCTACACCTTC | CASSLRPGGTNYGYTF | TRBV7-2 | - | TRBJ1-2 | TRBD1 | 16
TGTGCCAGCAGCTTAGAATTTGCGGGCACTGAAGCTTTCTTT | CASSLEFAGTEAFF | TRBV7-9 | - | TRBJ1-1 | - | 14
TGTGCCAGCAGCCCAAGACCCCCGGGGGGCAAAGAGACCCAGTACTTC | CASSPRPPGGKETQYF | TRBV7-2 | once | TRBJ2-5 | - | 16